The 24 T cell receptor beta chains in this list originate from one sample, sequenced in a study of Ad26.COV2.S vaccination and SARS-CoV-2 variants. Using immunoSEQ multiplex PCR, the repertoire was profiled, and TCRdb retains in-frame clones only, with some absent. The sample consists of a few hundred thousand clones, approximately 88% of them appearing once. Treatment defined: over 15 received Ad26.COV2.S at low or high dose, single or two shots; roughly five received placebo; per-sample allocation not given. The samples were gathered on day 63 after the first injection of vaccine or placebo. The input for sequencing was peripheral blood, taken in a trial of Ad26.COV2.S vaccine versus placebo. The receptors derive from a person aged 18-65 years who received the Ad26.COV2.S COVID-19 vaccine or a placebo.

V gene TRBV4-3 combines with J gene TRBJ1-1, with a possible D match to TRBD1 (5 bases). V was pared by 5 bases and J by 3 bases, with 16 bases between. Germline V lookup: CDR1 LGHNA, CDR2 YSLEER. The CDR3 has 15 amino acids. CDR3 bases: TGCGCCAGCAGCATCCAGGGATCTAGGGACACTGAAGCTTTCTTT. Its protein is CASSIQGSRDTEAFF.

The J gene is TRBJ2-5, the V gene TRBV6-2 or TRBV6-3; D possibly corresponds to TRBD2 (6 bases). V lost 0 bases and J lost 8, with 7 bases in between. This CDR3 spans 12 amino acids. Looked up from germline, CDR1 is MNHEY and CDR2 is SVGEGT. CDR3 DNA: TGTGCCAGCAGTTACTCTAGCGGTACCCAGTACTTC. Encoded protein: CASSYSSGTQYF.

V is TRBV7-9 and J is TRBJ2-3; unclear D gene. The CDR3 spans 15 residues. Trimming cost V 5 bases and J 0 bases, with 12 bases left between them. The germline CDR1 and CDR2 sequences are SEHNR and FQNEAQ (reference sequence). In DNA form, the CDR3 reads TGTGCCAGCAGCCGAGCCCGTTCTAGCACAGATACGCAGTATTTT. This codes for CASSRARSSTDTQYF.

The CDR3 region is CASSFPAGAGELFF. CDR3 DNA: TGTGCCAGCAGTTTCCCGGCAGGGGCCGGGGAGCTGTTTTTT. The chain joins TRBV28 to TRBJ2-2; possible D gene TRBD1, 6 bases. Deletions cut 3 bases from V and 6 bases from J, with 11 bases between. CDR1 is MDHEN and CDR2 is SYDVKM in the germline V gene. The CDR3 has 14 residues.

Of note for this clone: Other DNA variants within this sample encode the same CDR3. DNA for the CDR3: TGCGCCAGCAGCTTGGGACAGAACTATGGCTACACCTTC. This codes for CASSLGQNYGYTF. The gene calls are TRBV5-1 and TRBJ1-2; D is perhaps TRBD1 (5 bases). CDR1 is SGHRS and CDR2 is YFSETQ in the germline V gene. The CDR3 has 13 residues. V lost 0 bases and J lost 2, with 5 bases in between.

The chain is built from TRBV29-1 and TRBJ2-3; possible D gene TRBD1, 5 bases. Looked up from germline, CDR1 is SQVTM and CDR2 is ANQGSEA. CDR3 length equals 11 residues. Trimming stripped 7 bases from V and 5 bases from J, with 10 bases between. The CDR3 DNA reads as TGCAGCGCCCCTAGGGGAGATACGCAGTATTTT. It translates to CSAPRGDTQYF.

This clone appeared once. The CDR3 region is CASSSNRPYYEQYF. CDR3 DNA sequence: TGTGCCAGCAGCTCCAATAGACCTTACTACGAGCAGTACTTC. V is TRBV7-9 and J is TRBJ2-7; D unclear. V shed 4 bases and J shed 3 bases, with 13 bases lying between them. The V gene's germline CDR1 is SEHNR and CDR2 FQNEAQ (reference sequence). The CDR3 contains 14 residues. Filled out from reference TRBV7-9 and TRBJ2-7, the complete variable domain reads DTGVSQNPRHKITKRGQNVTFRCDPISEHNRLYWYRQTLGQGPEFLTYFQNEAQLEKSRLLSDRFSAERPKGSFSTLEIQRTEQGDSAMYLCASSSNRPYYEQYFGPGTRLTVT.

This clone occurred a few times. V usage is TRBV7-3 and J usage is TRBJ1-4; perhaps TRBD1 as D (5 bases). Trimming took off 10 bases at V and 5 bases at J, with 23 bases between the two ends. The CDR3 length is 16 residues. Per germline, CDR1 SGHTA and CDR2 FQGTGA. The CDR3 DNA sequence: TGTGCCACCCCCTACAGGAGAACGAAGGGGAATGAAAAACTGTTTTTT. It specifies CATPYRRTKGNEKLFF.

This clone was seen only a few times. The chain joins TRBV11-2 to TRBJ1-2; D ambiguous. The CDR3 sequence is 11 residues long. Trimming removed 1 base from V and 13 bases from J, with 10 bases in between. CDR1 SGHAT and CDR2 FQNNGV come from the germline V gene. The CDR3 here is CASSLGRESTF. DNA of the CDR3: TGTGCCAGCAGCTTAGGGAGGGAGAGCACCTTC.

This CDR3 is CASRPDIYNEQFF. CDR3 coding DNA: TGTGCCAGCAGGCCGGACATCTACAATGAGCAGTTCTTC. The chain uses TRBV12-3 or TRBV12-4 and TRBJ2-1; D is possibly TRBD1 (5 bases). Trimming pared 6 bases from V and 3 bases from J, leaving 9 bases between. This CDR3 spans 13 amino acids.

The chain carries TRBV29-1 and TRBJ2-2; maybe TRBD1 (5 bases). Germline CDR1 reads SQVTM; CDR2 reads ANQGSEA. The V end lost 7 bases, the J end lost 7 bases, and 10 bases lay between the germline ends. CDR3 length: 11 amino acids. This chain's CDR3 is CSGQGVGELFF. CDR3 nucleotides: TGCAGCGGGCAGGGTGTCGGGGAGCTGTTTTTT.

V is TRBV7-2 and J is TRBJ2-7; D call uncertain. This CDR3 contains 16 residues. Germline CDR1 SGHTA, CDR2 FQGNSA. Deletions cut 0 bases from V and 0 bases from J, with 12 bases between. The DNA for the CDR3 is TGTGCCAGCAGCTTAGCTTTCGGAATCCCCTCCTACGAGCAGTACTTC. Translating gives CASSLAFGIPSYEQYF.

This clone occurred a few times. The chain is built from TRBV12-2 and TRBJ2-7. TRBV12-2 is a pseudogene. The CDR3 sequence is 12 residues long. The chain's CDR3 is CASRRDGYEQYF. The CDR3 region has the DNA TGTGCAAGTCGACGAGATGGGTACGAGCAGTACTTC.

The genes are TRBV6-5 and TRBJ1-4; tentatively, D is TRBD1 (5 bases). The germline CDR1 and CDR2 sequences are MNHEY and SVGAGI. Trimming took off 0 bases at V and 3 bases at J, with 8 bases between the two ends. This CDR3 comprises 15 residues. This CDR3 is CASSYSGGSNEKLFF. DNA of the CDR3: TGTGCCAGCAGTTACTCGGGGGGTTCTAATGAAAAACTGTTTTTT.

The J gene is TRBJ1-1, the V gene TRBV6-2 or TRBV6-3; no reliable D call. This CDR3 is 12 amino acids long. V was shortened by 0 bases and J by 7 bases, with 6 bases between the two germline ends. Germline loops: CDR1 MNHEY, CDR2 SVGEGT. The CDR3 region is CASSYSVVEAFF. The CDR3 DNA is TGTGCCAGCAGTTACTCGGTTGTTGAAGCTTTCTTT.

There are a few counts of this clone. The V and J genes are TRBV7-8 and TRBJ2-7; 8 bases fit TRBD1. From germline, CDR1 is SGHVS and CDR2 FQNEAQ. V trimming: 5 bases; J trimming: 1 base; junction bases outside the gene matches: 1. The CDR3 totals 13 residues. The CDR3 DNA reads TGTGCCAGCAGCGGGGACAGGTCCTACGAGCAGTACTTC. The encoded protein is CASSGDRSYEQYF.

The chain employs TRBV13 and TRBJ1-2, with D unclear. The length of the CDR3 is 15 residues. CDR1 and CDR2 from the germline V gene are PRHDT and FYEKMQ (reference sequence). V lost 4 bases, J lost 4 bases, and 16 bases lay in between. This chain's CDR3 is CASSSGRTITYGYTF. CDR3 nucleotides: TGTGCCAGCAGCTCCGGACGGACCATTACCTATGGCTACACCTTC.

CDR3: CASSLVASKNEQFF. The CDR3 DNA reads as TGTGCCAGCAGTTTAGTGGCTAGCAAGAATGAGCAGTTCTTC. The chain joins TRBV27 to TRBJ2-1; D may be TRBD2 (5 bases). V lost 2 bases to trimming and J lost 7 bases, with 12 bases between them. This CDR3 has 14 amino acids. The V gene's germline CDR1 is MNHEY and CDR2 SMNVEV (reference sequence).

The chain has TRBV5-1 and TRBJ2-5; D is tentatively TRBD1 or TRBD2 (5 bases each). The germline gives CDR1 SGHRS, CDR2 YFSETQ. The V end was cut by 1 base, the J end by 2 bases, with 9 bases between. This CDR3 contains 14 residues. The CDR3 DNA sequence: TGCGCCAGCAGCTTGAGAGGGGCGCAAGAGACCCAGTACTTC. The encoded protein is CASSLRGAQETQYF.

The chain recombines TRBV30 with TRBJ2-3, with D tentatively TRBD2 (5 bases). The germline gives CDR1 GTSNPN, CDR2 SVGIG (reference sequence). The CDR3 has 14 amino acids. Trimming pared 3 bases from V and 0 bases from J, leaving 10 bases between. The CDR3 is CAWRHGLSTDTQYF. In DNA, the CDR3 is TGTGCCTGGAGACATGGACTGAGCACAGATACGCAGTATTTT.

The rearrangement uses TRBV6-2 or TRBV6-3 and TRBJ2-3; a possible D gene is TRBD1 (5 bases). V was trimmed by 5 bases and J by 0 bases, leaving 30 bases between them. The CDR3 is 21 residues long. CDR1 is MNHEY, CDR2 SVGEGT, per germline. CDR3 sequence reads: CASSPGAGQSALQSSTDTQYF. CDR3 in DNA: TGTGCCAGCAGTCCAGGCGCCGGACAATCGGCGTTACAATCTAGCACAGATACGCAGTATTTT.

The J gene is TRBJ2-6, the V gene TRBV27; 9 nucleotides agree with TRBD1. Germline CDR1 MNHEY, CDR2 SMNVEV (reference sequence). The CDR3 sequence is 18 residues long. V lost 3 bases, J lost 1 base, and 7 bases stayed unmatched. DNA for the CDR3: TGTGCCAGCAGTTTTCAGGACAGGGGCCCTTCTGGGGCCAACGTCCTGACTTTC. Amino acids: CASSFQDRGPSGANVLTF.

The chain is built from TRBV19 and TRBJ2-3; 15 bases fit TRBD2. Germline assignment: CDR1 LNHDA and CDR2 SQIVND (reference sequence). This CDR3 region has 17 residues. The V and J ends lost 3 bases and 2 bases, in that order; junction bases with no gene match: 3. CDR3 loop: CASSIGTSGGTTDTQYF. In nucleotides, the CDR3 is TGTGCCAGTAGTATCGGGACTAGCGGGGGGACCACAGATACGCAGTATTTT.

In its sample, this clone was seen a few times. The CDR3 DNA reads TGCGCCAGCAGCCAAGATTTGTCAGGGAATCAGCCCCAGCATTTT. This gives the protein CASSQDLSGNQPQHF. This sequence joins TRBV4-1 and TRBJ1-5; weak D call: TRBD1 (5 bases). The CDR3 consists of 15 residues. Germline V lookup: CDR1 MGHRA, CDR2 YSYEKL. Trimming pared 0 bases from V and 4 bases from J, leaving 10 bases between.